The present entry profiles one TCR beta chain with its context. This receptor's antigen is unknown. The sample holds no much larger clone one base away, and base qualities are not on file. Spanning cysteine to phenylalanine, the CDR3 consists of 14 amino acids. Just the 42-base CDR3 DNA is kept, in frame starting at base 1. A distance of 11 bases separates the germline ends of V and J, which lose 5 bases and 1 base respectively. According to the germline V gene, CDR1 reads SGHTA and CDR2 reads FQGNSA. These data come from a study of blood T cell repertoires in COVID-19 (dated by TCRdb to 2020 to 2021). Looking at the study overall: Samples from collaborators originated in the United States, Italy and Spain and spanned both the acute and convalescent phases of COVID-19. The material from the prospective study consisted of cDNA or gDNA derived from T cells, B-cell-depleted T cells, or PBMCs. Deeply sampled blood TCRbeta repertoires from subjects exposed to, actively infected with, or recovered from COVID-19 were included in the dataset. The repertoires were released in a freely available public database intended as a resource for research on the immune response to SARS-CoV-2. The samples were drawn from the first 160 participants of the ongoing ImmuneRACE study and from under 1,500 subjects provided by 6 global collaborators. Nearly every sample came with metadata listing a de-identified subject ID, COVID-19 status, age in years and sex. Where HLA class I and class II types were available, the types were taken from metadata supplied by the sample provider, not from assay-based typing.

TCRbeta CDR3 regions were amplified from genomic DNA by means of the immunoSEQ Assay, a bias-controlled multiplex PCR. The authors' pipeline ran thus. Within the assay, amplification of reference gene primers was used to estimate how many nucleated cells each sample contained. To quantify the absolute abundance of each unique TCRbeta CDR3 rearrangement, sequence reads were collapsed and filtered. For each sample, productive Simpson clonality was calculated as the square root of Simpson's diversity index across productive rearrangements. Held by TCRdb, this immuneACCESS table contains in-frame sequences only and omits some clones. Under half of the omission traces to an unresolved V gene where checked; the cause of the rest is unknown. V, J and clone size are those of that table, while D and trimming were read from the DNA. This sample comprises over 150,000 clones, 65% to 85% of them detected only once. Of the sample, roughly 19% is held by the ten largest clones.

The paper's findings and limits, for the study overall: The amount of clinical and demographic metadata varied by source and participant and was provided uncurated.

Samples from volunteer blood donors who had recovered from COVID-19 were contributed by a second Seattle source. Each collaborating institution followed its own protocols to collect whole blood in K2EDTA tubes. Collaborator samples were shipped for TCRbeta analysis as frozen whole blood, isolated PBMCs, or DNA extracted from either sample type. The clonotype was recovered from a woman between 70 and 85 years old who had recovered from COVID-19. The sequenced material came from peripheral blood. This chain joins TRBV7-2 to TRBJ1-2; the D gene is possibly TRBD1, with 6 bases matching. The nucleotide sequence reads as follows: TGTGCCAGCAGCGCCGGACAGAATAACTATGGCTACACCTTC. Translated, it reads CASSAGQNNYGYTF.